This TCR beta chain was found in a study of identical twins (TCRdb year 2016). A note on the overall study: The study deep-sequenced TCR alpha and beta repertoires from monozygotic twins, unrelated adults of various ages and cord blood to test whether fetal clonotypes persist. Replicate twin experiments were performed at different times using different library preparation protocols to rule out contamination.

Taken from cysteine to phenylalanine, the CDR3 has 16 residues. Solely the CDR3 DNA is kept, with 48 bases framed from the first base. CDR1 and CDR2, looked up from the germline V gene (reference sequence), are SEHNR and FQNEAQ. Study-level results and caveats: A weaker excess of twin sharing was found in beta out-of-frame sequences because the signal-to-noise ratio was lowered by fewer shared sequences. Invariant T cells such as MAIT and iNKT could partly confound zero-insertion analyses, although diverse VJ usage argued against such confounding for most clonotypes. In monozygotic twins, out-of-frame TCR alpha sharing was systematically underestimated by recombination models, although the models agreed with sharing between unrelated individuals. Because the same donors could not be followed over many years, the conclusions relied on cross-sectional statistical analysis. Abundant cord blood beta clonotypes had fewer insertions, young adult naive repertoires showed a similar but weaker trend, and memory repertoires showed no such trend. Compared with coincidental sharing between unrelated individuals, out-of-frame TCR alpha sequences shared between twins showed an excess of sequences with low generation probability.

Every donor in the study was a healthy Caucasian. The twin cohort consisted of three pairs of female monozygotic twins, all aged about 18 to 29 years. The RNA used for TCR libraries was isolated from peripheral blood mononuclear cells. Turning to this clonotype: Its antigen has not been determined. Relative to the germline gene, one junction end is altered; a read error may explain this.

Library preparation was by 5' RACE. Sequenced on an Illumina HiSeq 2000. Template switching introduced a universal primer binding site; the final cDNA contained a unique molecular identifier, enabling accurate counting of TCR cDNA molecules. Specific primers in the conserved constant-segment region were used to synthesize first-strand cDNA for the TCR alpha and beta chains. To control for contamination, every cDNA library was double barcoded, receiving both a SMART-Mk sample barcode and Illumina barcodes. TruSeq adapter sequences, together with Illumina sample barcodes, were added in two successive PCR steps. Sequencing of the TCR alpha and beta cDNA libraries was done on the Illumina HiSeq platform using custom primers. As for how the authors treated the data: Raw reads were processed with MiGEC to extract unique molecular identifiers, and MiXCR was used to determine CDR3 positions. For each individual, recombination models were inferred using an EM algorithm with the repgenHMM and IGoR tools. The tcR package in R was used for shared clonotype analysis, with sharing normalized by the product of cloneset sizes. Out-of-frame nonproductive sequences were analyzed to study raw recombination free of thymic and clonal selection effects. TCRdb reanalyzed the raw reads on its own, using fastp at Q25 for trimming and MiXCR for clone calling, and kept in-frame beta chains. Rows with one shared CDR3 protein collapse into an entry with the most common genes and DNA. In this record, the V and J calls reflect TCRdb's handling and not the investigators' own analysis. This sample holds 500,000 to 700,000 distinct CDR3 sequences; roughly 6.6% were observed only once. Over 1.5% of the sample rests with the top ten.

A further study also used this sample, focusing on yellow fever vaccine responses in identical twins. As that second paper reports: The authors reported that the T cell response to vaccination in identical twins appeared partly convergent and partly personalized. The study precisely tracked vaccine-responding T cell clones in identical twins.

The V gene is TRBV7-9 and the J gene is TRBJ2-1; TRBD2 agrees with 7 junctional bases. The sequence was obtained from a woman aged 18-29 years in good health. The specimen was PBMCs. This receptor has the CDR3 CASSLAGTTSYNEQFF. The base sequence is TGTGCCAGCAGCCTAGCCGGGACTACCTCCTACAATGAGCAGTTCTTC. The variable domain in full, with residues beyond the CDR3 obtained from the reference TRBV7-9 and TRBJ2-1 genes, is DTGVSQNPRHKITKRGQNVTFRCDPISEHNRLYWYRQTLGQGPEFLTYFQNEAQLEKSRLLSDRFSAERPKGSFSTLEIQRTEQGDSAMYLCASSLAGTTSYNEQFFGPGTRLTVL.